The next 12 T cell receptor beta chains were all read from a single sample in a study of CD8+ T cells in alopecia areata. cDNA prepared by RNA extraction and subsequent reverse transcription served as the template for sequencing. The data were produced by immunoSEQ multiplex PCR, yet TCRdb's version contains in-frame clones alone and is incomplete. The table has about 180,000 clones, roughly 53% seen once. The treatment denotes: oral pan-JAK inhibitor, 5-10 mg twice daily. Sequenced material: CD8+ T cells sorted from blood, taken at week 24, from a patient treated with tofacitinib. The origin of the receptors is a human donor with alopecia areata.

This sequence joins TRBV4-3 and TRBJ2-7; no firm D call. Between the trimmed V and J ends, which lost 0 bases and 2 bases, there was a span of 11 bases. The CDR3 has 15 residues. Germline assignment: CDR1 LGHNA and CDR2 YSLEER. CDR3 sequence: CASSQEWVIAYEQYF. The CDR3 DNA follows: TGCGCCAGCAGCCAAGAATGGGTGATCGCCTACGAGCAGTACTTC.

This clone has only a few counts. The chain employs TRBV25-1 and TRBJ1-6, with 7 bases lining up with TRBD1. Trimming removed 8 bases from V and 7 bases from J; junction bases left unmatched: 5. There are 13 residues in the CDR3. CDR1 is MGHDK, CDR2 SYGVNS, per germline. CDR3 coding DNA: TGTGCCAGCCGTGCAGGGGGGAATTCACCCCTCCACTTT. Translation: CASRAGGNSPLHF.

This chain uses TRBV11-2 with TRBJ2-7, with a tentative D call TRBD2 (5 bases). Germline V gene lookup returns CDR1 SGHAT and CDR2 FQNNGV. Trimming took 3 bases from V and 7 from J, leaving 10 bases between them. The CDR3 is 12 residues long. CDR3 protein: CASSLLTGEQYF. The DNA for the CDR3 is TGTGCCAGCAGCTTGCTAACGGGGGAGCAGTACTTC.

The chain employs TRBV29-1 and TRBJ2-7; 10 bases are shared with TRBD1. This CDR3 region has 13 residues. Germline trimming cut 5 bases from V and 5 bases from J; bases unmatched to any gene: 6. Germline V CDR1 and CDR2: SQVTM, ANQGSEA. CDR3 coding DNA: TGCAGCGTTAGGTGGGACAGGGGAGACGAGCAGTACTTC. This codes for CSVRWDRGDEQYF.

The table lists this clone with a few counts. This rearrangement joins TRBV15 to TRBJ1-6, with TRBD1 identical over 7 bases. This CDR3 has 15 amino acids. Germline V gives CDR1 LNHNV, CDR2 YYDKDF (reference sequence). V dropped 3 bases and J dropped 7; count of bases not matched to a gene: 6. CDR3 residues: CATSSGGQRNSPLHF. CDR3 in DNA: TGTGCCACCAGCAGCGGGGGACAGAGGAATTCACCCCTCCACTTT.

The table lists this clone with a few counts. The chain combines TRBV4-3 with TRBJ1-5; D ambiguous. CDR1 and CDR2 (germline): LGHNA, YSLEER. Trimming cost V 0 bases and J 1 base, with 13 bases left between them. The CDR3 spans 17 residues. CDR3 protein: CASSQDFKGRSNQPQHF. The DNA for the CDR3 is TGCGCCAGCAGCCAAGATTTCAAGGGCAGAAGCAATCAGCCCCAGCATTTT.

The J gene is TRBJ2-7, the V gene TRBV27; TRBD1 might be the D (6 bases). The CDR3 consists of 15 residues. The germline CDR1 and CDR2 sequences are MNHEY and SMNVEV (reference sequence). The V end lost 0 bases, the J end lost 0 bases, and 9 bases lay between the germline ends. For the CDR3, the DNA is TGTGCCAGCAGTTTATCGACAGGAGGCTCCTACGAGCAGTACTTC. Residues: CASSLSTGGSYEQYF.

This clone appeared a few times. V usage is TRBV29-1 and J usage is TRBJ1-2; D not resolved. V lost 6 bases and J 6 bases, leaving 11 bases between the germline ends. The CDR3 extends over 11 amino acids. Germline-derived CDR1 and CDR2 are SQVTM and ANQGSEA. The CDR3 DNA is TGCAGCGTCCAGCCTGGGGATGGCTACACCTTC. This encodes CSVQPGDGYTF.

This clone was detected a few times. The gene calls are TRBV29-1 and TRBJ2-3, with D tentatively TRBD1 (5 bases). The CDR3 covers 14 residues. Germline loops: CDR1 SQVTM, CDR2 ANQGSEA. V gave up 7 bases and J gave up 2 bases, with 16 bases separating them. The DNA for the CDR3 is TGCAGCGCCGAAGGGGATCAGGCCACAGATACGCAGTATTTT. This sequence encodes CSAEGDQATDTQYF.

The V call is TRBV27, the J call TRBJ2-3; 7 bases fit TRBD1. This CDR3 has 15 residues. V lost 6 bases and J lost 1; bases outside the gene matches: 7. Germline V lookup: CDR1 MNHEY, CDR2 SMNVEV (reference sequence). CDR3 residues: CASSLDGTGTDTQYF. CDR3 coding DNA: TGTGCCAGCAGCTTAGATGGGACAGGCACAGATACGCAGTATTTT.

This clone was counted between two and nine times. The CDR3 region is CASGPRGREAFF. CDR3 in DNA: TGTGCCAGCGGCCCCCGGGGGCGAGAAGCTTTCTTT. The chain carries TRBV7-6 and TRBJ1-1; D is possibly TRBD1 (6 bases). V was trimmed by 8 bases and J by 8 bases, leaving 15 bases between them. The CDR3 is 12 amino acids. Germline V gene sequence: CDR1 SGHVS, CDR2 FNYEAQ.

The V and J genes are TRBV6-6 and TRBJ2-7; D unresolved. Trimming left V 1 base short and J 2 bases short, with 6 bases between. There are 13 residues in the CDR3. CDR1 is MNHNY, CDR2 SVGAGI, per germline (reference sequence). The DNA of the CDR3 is TGTGCCAGCAGTTACTTCACAGCCTACGAGCAGTACTTC. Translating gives CASSYFTAYEQYF.